The 20 T cell receptor beta chains presented below share a single source sample, sequenced in a study of CD4+ T cells in melanoma. The assay was immunoSEQ multiplex PCR, and TCRdb's table has in-frame clones only and misses some. The sample holds 140,000 or so clones, 92% seen once. These TCRs come from a human donor with melanoma.

The J gene is TRBJ2-1, the V gene TRBV18, with 7 positions matching TRBD2. The V gene's germline CDR1 is KGHSH and CDR2 LQKENI. Trimming cost V 3 bases and J 10 bases; bases outside gene matches: 9. The CDR3 has 14 residues. This CDR3 is CASSPPGGIGEQFF. CDR3 nucleotides: TGTGCCAGCTCACCCCCCGGGGGGATAGGAGAGCAGTTCTTC.

This clone has just a few counts. This chain links TRBV5-1 with TRBJ2-1, with 15 bases matching TRBD2. J lost 9 bases, V lost 4 bases, and 11 bases had no gene match. The V gene's germline CDR1 is SGHRS and CDR2 YFSETQ. The CDR3 runs 17 residues. CDR3 protein: CASSPPGLAGGAGEQFF. DNA of the CDR3: TGCGCCAGCAGCCCGCCGGGACTAGCGGGGGGCGCCGGTGAGCAGTTCTTC.

The chain employs TRBV27 and TRBJ1-6, with 8 positions matching TRBD1. Germline V gene lookup returns CDR1 MNHEY and CDR2 SMNVEV (reference sequence). V lost 10 bases, J lost 6 bases, and 8 bases stayed unmatched. This CDR3 has 14 amino acids. CDR3 residues: CANLGDRLNSPLHF. In nucleotides, the CDR3 is TGTGCCAACCTAGGGGACAGGCTTAATTCACCCCTCCACTTT.

The chain uses TRBV30 and TRBJ2-7; TRBD1 matches 7 bases. Germline V CDR1 and CDR2: GTSNPN, SVGIG (reference sequence). The CDR3 sequence is 11 residues long. V shed 8 bases and J 9 bases; nucleotides not matched to a gene: 10. The DNA of the CDR3 is TGTGCCGGAGACAGGGCGGGTGGGCAGTACTTC. It codes for CAGDRAGGQYF.

The chain uses TRBV6-6 and TRBJ2-1; 8 bases are a match to TRBD2. Germline assignment: CDR1 MNHNY and CDR2 SVGAGI (reference sequence). J was trimmed by 4 bases and V by 3 bases; bases with no gene match: 5. There are 15 residues in the CDR3. The CDR3 here is CASSYAGGPYNEQFF. CDR3 in DNA: TGTGCCAGCAGTTATGCGGGGGGTCCGTACAATGAGCAGTTCTTC.

The chain has TRBV7-9 and TRBJ1-1, with D possibly being TRBD1 (5 bases). Germline loops: CDR1 SEHNR, CDR2 FQNEAQ (reference sequence). V dropped 1 base and J dropped 3 bases, with 12 bases sitting between them. The CDR3 loop spans 15 amino acids. In DNA, the CDR3 is TGTGCCAGCAGCTTAGGAGGGGCGGGGGACACTGAAGCTTTCTTT. It encodes CASSLGGAGDTEAFF.

The rearrangement uses TRBV5-1 and TRBJ2-7; D is unclear. The CDR3 loop spans 13 amino acids. CDR1 SGHRS and CDR2 YFSETQ come from the germline V gene. V lost 3 bases, J lost 4 bases, and 11 bases lay in between. The CDR3 region has the DNA TGCGCCAGCAGCTCGCCAAACACGTACGAGCAGTACTTC. This codes for CASSSPNTYEQYF.

The CDR3 loop is CASSGGGAINEQFF. CDR3 in DNA: TGTGCCAGCTCCGGCGGGGGGGCGATCAATGAGCAGTTCTTC. This sequence joins TRBV7-2 and TRBJ2-1, with 9 bases fitting TRBD2. With 8 bases clipped from V and 6 bases from J, the junction kept 8 bases outside the gene matches. CDR3 length: 14 residues. Germline V lookup: CDR1 SGHTA, CDR2 FQGNSA.

The chain is built from TRBV6-1 and TRBJ2-1; 7 bases line up with TRBD2. Germline V gives CDR1 MNHNS, CDR2 SASEGT. The CDR3 has 16 residues. The V segment lost 1 base and the J segment 8 bases; nucleotides outside the gene matches: 11. Here the CDR3 DNA reads TGTGCCAGCAGTGAAGGTGGGGGGGGAGGGTCCGATGAGCAGTTCTTC. Amino acid sequence: CASSEGGGGGSDEQFF.

This chain uses TRBV7-9 with TRBJ2-2; D may be TRBD1 or TRBD2 (5 bases each). Germline-derived CDR1 and CDR2 are SEHNR and FQNEAQ (reference sequence). V lost 5 bases, J lost 7 bases, and 14 bases lay in between. The CDR3 contains 14 residues. The CDR3 sequence: CASSPRAGSGELFF. The CDR3 coding sequence is TGTGCCAGCAGCCCCCGAGCAGGGAGCGGGGAGCTGTTTTTT.

The chain couples TRBV13 to TRBJ2-3; D possibly corresponds to TRBD2 (7 bases). In germline, CDR1 is PRHDT, CDR2 FYEKMQ (reference sequence). Trimming stripped 2 bases from V and 5 bases from J, with 11 bases between. CDR3 length: 14 amino acids. CDR3 nucleotides: TGTGCCAGCAGCTTACGCGGGGGCGAAGATACGCAGTATTTT. This gives the protein CASSLRGGEDTQYF. The full variable domain, completed using reference TRBV13 and TRBJ2-3, is AAGVIQSPRHLIKEKRETATLKCYPIPRHDTVYWYQQGPGQDPQFLISFYEKMQSDKGSIPDRFSAQQFSDYHSELNMSSLELGDSALYFCASSLRGGEDTQYFGPGTRLTVL.

The chain links TRBV12-5 to TRBJ1-1; maybe TRBD1 (5 bases). Germline assignment: CDR1 LGHNT and CDR2 FRNRAP. V gave up 1 base and J gave up 3 bases, with 12 bases separating them. The CDR3 sequence is 15 residues long. The CDR3 DNA sequence: TGTGCTAGTGGTTTGGGCCGGGGGGAGTACACTGAAGCTTTCTTT. Translated, it gives CASGLGRGEYTEAFF.

The V and J genes are TRBV7-3 and TRBJ1-4; D is unclear. The V end lost 11 bases, the J end lost 3 bases, and 13 bases lay between the germline ends. The V gene's germline CDR1 is SGHTA and CDR2 FQGTGA. The CDR3 totals 13 residues. DNA of the CDR3: TGTGCCCCTAACTACCAGTCTAATGAAAAACTGTTTTTT. Protein product: CAPNYQSNEKLFF.

This chain joins TRBV6-5 and TRBJ2-7; 11 bases are shared with TRBD1. Germline CDR1 is MNHEY and CDR2 is SVGAGI. After removal of 5 bases from V and 3 bases from J, the junction contained 3 bases not matched to a gene. There are 14 residues in the CDR3. CDR3 bases: TGTGCCAGCAGTAAAGGGACAGGGGGCTACGAGCAGTACTTC. This translates into CASSKGTGGYEQYF.

The chain joins TRBV6-6 to TRBJ2-5, with D perhaps given as TRBD1 or TRBD2 (6 bases each). Germline loops: CDR1 MNHNY, CDR2 SVGAGI (reference sequence). Trimming pared 5 bases from V and 4 bases from J, leaving 14 bases between. The CDR3 covers 14 residues. DNA of the CDR3: TGTGCCAGCAGTCCGGGGGCGCGTCGAGAGACCCAGTACTTC. Amino acids: CASSPGARRETQYF.

With respect to this clone: This sample includes further DNA sequences coding for the same CDR3. CDR3 amino acids: CASSGRLASTDTQYF. Here the CDR3 DNA reads TGTGCCAGCAGCGGGCGACTAGCTAGCACAGATACGCAGTATTTT. The chain carries TRBV5-4 and TRBJ2-3; 7 bases line up with TRBD2. Germline trimming cut 4 bases from V and 0 bases from J; bases unmatched to any gene: 5. The CDR3 runs to 15 residues. Germline V gene lookup returns CDR1 SGHNT and CDR2 YYREEE (reference sequence).

This rearrangement joins TRBV9 to TRBJ2-2; D is perhaps TRBD2 (6 bases). Germline-derived CDR1 and CDR2 are SGDLS and YYNGEE. Trimming left V 3 bases short and J 8 bases short, with 11 bases between. CDR3 size: 13 residues. The CDR3 loop is CASSGTSRGELFF. In DNA form, the CDR3 reads TGTGCCAGCAGCGGAACTAGCCGAGGGGAGCTGTTTTTT.

CDR3 amino acids: CASSVATSYGYTF. CDR3 sequence (DNA): TGTGCCAGCAGCGTAGCTACTAGTTATGGCTACACCTTC. The rearrangement uses TRBV9 and TRBJ1-2; D gene uncertain. Germline V gives CDR1 SGDLS, CDR2 YYNGEE. This CDR3 comprises 13 residues. The V and J ends lost 0 bases and 5 bases respectively, with 8 bases between them.

The chain joins TRBV9 to TRBJ1-2; maybe TRBD1 (6 bases). In germline, CDR1 is SGDLS, CDR2 YYNGEE. The CDR3 contains 15 residues. The V gene lost 1 base and the J gene lost 7 bases, with 17 bases spanning the gap. The CDR3 coding sequence is TGTGCCAGCAGCGTACGTTTGCGGGGGGCAGCTGGCTACACCTTC. This codes for CASSVRLRGAAGYTF.

The rearrangement joins TRBV27 to TRBJ2-1, with D perhaps given as TRBD1 or TRBD2 (7 bases each). CDR1 and CDR2 (germline): MNHEY, SMNVEV (reference sequence). V dropped 6 bases and J dropped 2 bases, with 14 bases sitting between them. The CDR3 sequence is 15 residues long. The CDR3 nucleotides are TGTGCCAGCAGCAGGGGGGGTACTACCTACAATGAGCAGTTCTTC. Protein product: CASSRGGTTYNEQFF.